The clone carrying this TCR beta chain was seen once. This may arise from a read error, as a much more abundant clone is one base away. TCRdb re-derived calls from the PCR reads in MiXCR, one entry per CDR3 protein. In the table there are approximately 670,000 distinct CDR3 sequences, 15% to 20% of which are singletons. These data come from a study of molecular identifiers for immune sequencing clone quantification. The CDR3 has 11 amino acids. The germline CDR1 and CDR2 sequences are DFQATT and SNEGSKA (reference sequence). The chain combines TRBV20-1 with TRBJ1-2; D is unresolved. Sequencing was done on a sample of naive CD8+ T cells from blood, with Jurkat cell RNA spiked in. Stated subset: FACS-sorted CD8+CD4-CCR7+CD45RA+ naive T cells. The sequence was collected from a human donor in good health. Some libraries in this study had Jurkat cell RNA spiked in. The CDR3: CSARGSYGYAF. The DNA of the CDR3 is TGCAGTGCTAGAGGAAGCTATGGCTACGCCTTC.